The 10 T cell receptor beta chains presented below share a single source sample, sequenced in a study of cytomegalovirus exposure and HLA in healthy donors. Produced via immunoSEQ multiplex PCR; TCRdb's table is partial and in-frame only. The repertoire consists of around 150,000 clones, with roughly four fifths occurring once and the leading ten covering just under 30%. Sequences were obtained from PBMCs. The origin of the receptors is a man aged 25 to 40 in good health and CMV-seropositive.

Only a few counts were recorded for this clone. The chain employs TRBV7-3 and TRBJ2-3; D gene uncertain. V lost 2 bases, J lost 0 bases, and 9 bases lay in between. The CDR3 is 15 amino acids. CDR1 and CDR2 (germline): SGHTA, FQGTGA. The CDR3 is CASSLLVTSTDTQYF. CDR3 DNA sequence: TGTGCCAGCAGCTTACTCGTAACTAGCACAGATACGCAGTATTTT.

DNA of the CDR3: TGTGCCAGCAGCTTAGGCAGGGGCTCCCTTCGGTATAATCAGCCCCAGCATTTT. It specifies CASSLGRGSLRYNQPQHF. The chain is built from TRBV5-6 and TRBJ1-5; D is perhaps TRBD1 (6 bases). Trimming stripped 2 bases from V and 4 bases from J, with 22 bases between. The V gene's germline CDR1 is SGHDT and CDR2 YYEEEE. The CDR3 spans 18 residues.

The chain employs TRBV5-6 and TRBJ2-7; 13 bases agree with TRBD2. Germline CDR1 and CDR2: SGHDT and YYEEEE. V shed 4 bases and J 12 bases; nucleotides not matched to a gene: 10. The CDR3 is 14 residues long. In DNA form, the CDR3 reads TGTGCCAGCAGCATAAGAACCGGGACTAGCGGGACGTACTTC. It specifies CASSIRTGTSGTYF.

The chain carries TRBV19 and TRBJ1-4; D is undetermined. Germline lookup yields CDR1 LNHDA and CDR2 SQIVND (reference sequence). Trimming took off 4 bases at V and 0 bases at J, with 3 bases between the two ends. CDR3 length equals 13 residues. For the CDR3, the DNA is TGTGCCAGTAGTACTGCAACTAATGAAAAACTGTTTTTT. Amino acid sequence: CASSTATNEKLFF.

The rearrangement joins TRBV5-4 to TRBJ2-2, with a possible D match to TRBD1 (6 bases). Germline CDR1 is SGHNT and CDR2 is YYREEE (reference sequence). This CDR3 region has 15 residues. V dropped 4 bases and J dropped 1 base, with 11 bases sitting between them. The CDR3 DNA reads TGTGCCAGCAGCCCCGACAGGCAGAACACCGGGGAGCTGTTTTTT. It specifies CASSPDRQNTGELFF.

The chain joins TRBV7-3 to TRBJ2-1, with 9 bases identical to TRBD2. The trim removed 0 bases at V and 4 bases at J, leaving 10 bases unmatched. Germline V gene data show CDR1 as SGHTA and CDR2 as FQGTGA. The CDR3 totals 18 residues. Here the CDR3 reads CASSLTGWGLAEYNEQFF. The CDR3 DNA sequence: TGTGCCAGCAGCTTAACGGGGTGGGGACTAGCAGAATACAATGAGCAGTTCTTC.

The genes are TRBV6-4 and TRBJ2-1; D perhaps matches TRBD2 (5 bases). V lost 0 bases, J lost 4 bases, and 10 bases lay in between. The germline CDR1 and CDR2 sequences are MRHNA and SNTAGT. This CDR3 comprises 15 residues. The DNA of the CDR3 is TGTGCCAGCAGTGACTCGACTGCGGGTTACAATGAGCAGTTCTTC. Translation gives CASSDSTAGYNEQFF.

The V and J genes are TRBV7-8 and TRBJ1-1, with a tentative D call TRBD1 (5 bases). V lost 7 bases to trimming and J lost 3 bases, with 15 bases between them. Germline V gene data show CDR1 as SGHVS and CDR2 as FQNEAQ. The CDR3 consists of 14 residues. The CDR3 region is CASIPTVGHTEAFF. DNA for the CDR3: TGTGCCAGCATTCCGACAGTCGGGCACACTGAAGCTTTCTTT.

The V gene is TRBV6-5, the J gene TRBJ1-1; no clear D. The germline V gene encodes CDR1 MNHEY and CDR2 SVGAGI. This CDR3 is 14 amino acids long. Trimming removed 2 bases from V and 0 bases from J, with 7 bases in between. The CDR3 loop reads CASSYGLLNTEAFF. DNA of the CDR3: TGTGCCAGCAGTTACGGGCTACTGAACACTGAAGCTTTCTTT.

This sequence joins TRBV5-6 and TRBJ2-7; D is unclear. Trimming shortened V by 1 base and J by 6 bases, and 8 bases separated the two germline ends. CDR3 length: 12 residues. Germline loops: CDR1 SGHDT, CDR2 YYEEEE. Here the CDR3 reads CASSLYALEQYF. The DNA for the CDR3 is TGTGCCAGCAGCTTGTATGCGCTCGAGCAGTACTTC. Using reference TRBV5-6 and TRBJ2-7 for the parts outside the CDR3, the full variable domain is DAGVTQSPTHLIKTRGQQVTLRCSPKSGHDTVSWYQQALGQGPQFIFQYYEEEERQRGNFPDRFSGHQFPNYSSELNVNALLLGDSALYLCASSLYALEQYFGPGTRLTVT.